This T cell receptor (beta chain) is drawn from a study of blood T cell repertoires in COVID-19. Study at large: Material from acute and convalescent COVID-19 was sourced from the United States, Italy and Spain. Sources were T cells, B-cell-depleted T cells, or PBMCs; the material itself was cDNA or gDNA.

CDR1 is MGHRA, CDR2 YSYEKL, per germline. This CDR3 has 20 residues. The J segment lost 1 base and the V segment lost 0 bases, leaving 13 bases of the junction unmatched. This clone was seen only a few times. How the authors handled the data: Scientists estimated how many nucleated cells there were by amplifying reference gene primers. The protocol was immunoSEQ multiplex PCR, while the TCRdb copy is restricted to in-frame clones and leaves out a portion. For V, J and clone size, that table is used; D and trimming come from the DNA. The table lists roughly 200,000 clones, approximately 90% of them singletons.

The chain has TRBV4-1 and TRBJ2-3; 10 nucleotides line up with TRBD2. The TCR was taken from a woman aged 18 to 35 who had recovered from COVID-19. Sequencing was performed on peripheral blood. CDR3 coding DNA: TGCGCCAGCAGCCAAGATTTGGTGCCTAGCGGGGGCCGTCGCACAGATACGCAGTATTTT. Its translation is CASSQDLVPSGGRRTDTQYF.